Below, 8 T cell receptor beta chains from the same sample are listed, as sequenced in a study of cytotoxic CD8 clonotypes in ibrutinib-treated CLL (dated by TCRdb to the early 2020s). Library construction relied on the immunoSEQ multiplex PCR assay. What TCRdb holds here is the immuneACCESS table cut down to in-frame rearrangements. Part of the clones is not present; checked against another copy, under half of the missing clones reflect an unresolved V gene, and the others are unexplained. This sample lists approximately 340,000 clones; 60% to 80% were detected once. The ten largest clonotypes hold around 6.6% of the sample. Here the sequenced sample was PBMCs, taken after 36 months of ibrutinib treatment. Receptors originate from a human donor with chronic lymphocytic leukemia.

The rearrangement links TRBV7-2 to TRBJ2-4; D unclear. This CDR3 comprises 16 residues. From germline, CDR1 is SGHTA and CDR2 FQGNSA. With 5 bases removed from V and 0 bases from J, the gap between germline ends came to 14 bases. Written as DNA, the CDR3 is TGTGCCAGCAGCCAGACAAGCTATCAAGCCAAAAACATTCAGTACTTC. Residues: CASSQTSYQAKNIQYF.

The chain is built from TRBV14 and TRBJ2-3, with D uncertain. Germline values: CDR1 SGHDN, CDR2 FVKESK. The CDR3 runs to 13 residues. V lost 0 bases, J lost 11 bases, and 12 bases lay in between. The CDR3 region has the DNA TGTGCCAGCAGCCAAGATCTGGGTATTAGGCAGTATTTT. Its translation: CASSQDLGIRQYF.

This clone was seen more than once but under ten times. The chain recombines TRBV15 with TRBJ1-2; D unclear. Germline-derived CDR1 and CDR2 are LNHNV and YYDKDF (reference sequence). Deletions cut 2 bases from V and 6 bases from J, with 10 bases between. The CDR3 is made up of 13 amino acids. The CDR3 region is CATSRYPTDGYTF. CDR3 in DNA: TGTGCCACCAGCAGATATCCGACGGATGGCTACACCTTC.

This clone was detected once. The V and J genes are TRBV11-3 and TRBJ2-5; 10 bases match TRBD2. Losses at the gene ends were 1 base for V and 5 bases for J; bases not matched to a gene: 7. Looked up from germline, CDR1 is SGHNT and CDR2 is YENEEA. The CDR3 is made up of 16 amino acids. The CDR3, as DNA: TGTGCCAGCAGCTTAGGGTCTAGCGGGAGTGGGGAGACCCAGTACTTC. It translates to CASSLGSSGSGETQYF.

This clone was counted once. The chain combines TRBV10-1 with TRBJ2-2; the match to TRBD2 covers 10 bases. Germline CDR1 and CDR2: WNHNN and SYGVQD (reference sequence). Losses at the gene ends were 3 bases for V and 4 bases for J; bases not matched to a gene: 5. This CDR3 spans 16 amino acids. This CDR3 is CASSDLTSGVTGELFF. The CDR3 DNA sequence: TGCGCCAGCAGTGACTTAACTAGCGGGGTCACCGGGGAGCTGTTTTTT.

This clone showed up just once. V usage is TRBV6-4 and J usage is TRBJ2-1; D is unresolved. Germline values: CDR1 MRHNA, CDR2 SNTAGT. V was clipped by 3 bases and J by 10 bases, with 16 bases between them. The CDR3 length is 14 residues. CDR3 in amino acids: CASSEARSAAEQFF. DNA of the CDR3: TGTGCCAGCAGTGAAGCGAGGTCGGCAGCCGAGCAGTTCTTC.

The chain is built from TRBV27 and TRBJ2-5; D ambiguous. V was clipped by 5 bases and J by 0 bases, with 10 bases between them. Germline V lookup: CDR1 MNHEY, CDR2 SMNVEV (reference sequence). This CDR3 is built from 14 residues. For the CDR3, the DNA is TGTGCCAGCAGTGTGACTGCAAACCAAGAGACCCAGTACTTC. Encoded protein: CASSVTANQETQYF.

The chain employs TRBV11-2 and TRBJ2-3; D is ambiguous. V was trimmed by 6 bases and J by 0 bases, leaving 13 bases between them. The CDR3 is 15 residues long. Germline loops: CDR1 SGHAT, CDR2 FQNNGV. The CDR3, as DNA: TGTGCCAGCAGTCCGAATAGACGTAGCACAGATACGCAGTATTTT. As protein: CASSPNRRSTDTQYF. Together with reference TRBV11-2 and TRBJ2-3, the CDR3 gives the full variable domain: EAGVAQSPRYKIIEKRQSVAFWCNPISGHATLYWYQQILGQGPKLLIQFQNNGVVDDSQLPKDRFSAERLKGVDSTLKIQPAKLEDSAVYLCASSPNRRSTDTQYFGPGTRLTVL.